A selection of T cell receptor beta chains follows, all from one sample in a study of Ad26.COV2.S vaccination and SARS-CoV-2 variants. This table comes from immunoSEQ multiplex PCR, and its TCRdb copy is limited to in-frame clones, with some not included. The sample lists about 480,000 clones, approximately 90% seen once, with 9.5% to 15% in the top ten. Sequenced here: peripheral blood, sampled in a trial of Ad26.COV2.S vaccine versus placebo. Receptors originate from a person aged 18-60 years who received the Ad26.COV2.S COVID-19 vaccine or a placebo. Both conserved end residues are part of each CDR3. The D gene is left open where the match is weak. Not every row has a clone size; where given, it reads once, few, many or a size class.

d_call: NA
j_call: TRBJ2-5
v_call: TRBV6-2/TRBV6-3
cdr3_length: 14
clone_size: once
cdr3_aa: CASSMGQGRETQYF
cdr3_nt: TGTGCCAGCAGCATGGGGCAGGGGAGGGAGACCCAGTACTTC

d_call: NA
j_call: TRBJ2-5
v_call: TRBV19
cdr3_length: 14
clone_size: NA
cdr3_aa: CASSSSLFQETQYF
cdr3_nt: TGTGCCAGTAGTAGCAGTCTATTCCAAGAGACCCAGTACTTC

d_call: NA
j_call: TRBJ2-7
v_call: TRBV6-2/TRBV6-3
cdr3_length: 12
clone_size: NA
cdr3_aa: CASSQNSYEQYF
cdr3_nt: TGTGCCAGCAGTCAGAACTCCTACGAGCAGTACTTC

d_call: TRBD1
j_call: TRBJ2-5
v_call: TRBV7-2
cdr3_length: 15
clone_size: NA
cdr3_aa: CASSGQDGRQETQYF
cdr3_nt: TGTGCCAGCAGCGGACAGGACGGCCGACAAGAGACCCAGTACTTC

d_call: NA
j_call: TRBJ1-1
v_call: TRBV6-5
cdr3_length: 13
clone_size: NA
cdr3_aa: CASSGLYGTEAFF
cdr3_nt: TGTGCCAGCAGCGGGCTTTATGGCACTGAAGCTTTCTTT

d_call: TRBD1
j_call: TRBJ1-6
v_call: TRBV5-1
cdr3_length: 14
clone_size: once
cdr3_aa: CASRQGGNNSPLHF
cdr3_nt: TGCGCCAGCCGACAGGGGGGTAATAATTCACCCCTCCACTTT

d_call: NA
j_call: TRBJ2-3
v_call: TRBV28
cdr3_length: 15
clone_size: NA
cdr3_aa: CASSLTRGSQDTQYF
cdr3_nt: TGTGCCAGCAGTTTAACCCGGGGGTCACAAGATACGCAGTATTTT

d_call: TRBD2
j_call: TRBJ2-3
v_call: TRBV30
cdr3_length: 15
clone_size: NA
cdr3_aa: CAWSRGGGGADTQYF
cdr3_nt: TGTGCCTGGAGTCGCGGCGGGGGGGGCGCAGATACGCAGTATTTT

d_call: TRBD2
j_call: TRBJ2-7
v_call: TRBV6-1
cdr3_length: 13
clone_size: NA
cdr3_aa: CASSGAGGLEQYF
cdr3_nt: TGTGCCAGCAGTGGAGCGGGAGGTCTCGAGCAGTACTTC

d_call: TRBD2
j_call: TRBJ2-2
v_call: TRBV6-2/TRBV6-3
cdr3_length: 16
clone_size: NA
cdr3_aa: CASSLTSGIFPGELFF
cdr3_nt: TGTGCCAGCAGCCTGACTAGCGGGATATTCCCCGGGGAGCTGTTTTTT

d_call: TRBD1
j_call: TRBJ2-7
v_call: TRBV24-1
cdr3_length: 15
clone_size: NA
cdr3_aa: CATSDPGTGTHEQYF
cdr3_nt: TGTGCCACCAGTGACCCCGGGACAGGGACACACGAGCAGTACTTC

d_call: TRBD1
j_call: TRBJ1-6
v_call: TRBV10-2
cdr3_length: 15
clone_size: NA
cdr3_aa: CASSDPGQGGSPLHF
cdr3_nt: TGCGCCAGCAGTGACCCGGGACAGGGAGGATCACCCCTCCACTTT

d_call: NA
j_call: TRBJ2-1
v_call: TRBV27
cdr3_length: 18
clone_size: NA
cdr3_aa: CASSLPMGPGPTYNEQFF
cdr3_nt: TGTGCCAGCAGTTTACCCATGGGACCGGGGCCCACCTACAATGAGCAGTTCTTC

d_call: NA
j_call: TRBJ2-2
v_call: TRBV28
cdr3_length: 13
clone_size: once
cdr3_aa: CASSRPFAGELFF
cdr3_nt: TGTGCCAGCAGCCGACCCTTTGCCGGGGAGCTGTTTTTT

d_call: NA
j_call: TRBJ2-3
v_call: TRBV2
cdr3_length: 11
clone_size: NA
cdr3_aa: CASSRGNTQYF
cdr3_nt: TGTGCCAGCAGCAGGGGAAATACGCAGTATTTT

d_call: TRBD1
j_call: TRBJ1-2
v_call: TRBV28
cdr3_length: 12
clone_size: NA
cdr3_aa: CASSTDRAGYTF
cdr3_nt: TGTGCCAGCAGTACGGACAGGGCTGGCTACACCTTC

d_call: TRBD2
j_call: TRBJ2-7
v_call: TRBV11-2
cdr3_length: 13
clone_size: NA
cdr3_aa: CASSHSGSSEQYF
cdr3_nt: TGTGCCAGCAGCCATAGCGGGAGTAGCGAGCAGTACTTC

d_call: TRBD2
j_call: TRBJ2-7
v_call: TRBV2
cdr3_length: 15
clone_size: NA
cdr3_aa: CASSRLAGGRDEQYF
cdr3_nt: TGTGCCAGCAGCCGACTAGCGGGAGGGCGGGATGAGCAGTACTTC

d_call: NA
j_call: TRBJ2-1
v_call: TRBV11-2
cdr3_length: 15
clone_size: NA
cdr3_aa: CASSLGGGTSNEQFF
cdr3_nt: TGTGCCAGCAGCTTAGGGGGCGGGACCTCCAATGAGCAGTTCTTC

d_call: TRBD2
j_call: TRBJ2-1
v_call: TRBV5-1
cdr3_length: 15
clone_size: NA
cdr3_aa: CASSHRTSGKDEQFF
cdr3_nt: TGCGCCAGCAGCCATAGGACTAGCGGGAAAGATGAGCAGTTCTTC

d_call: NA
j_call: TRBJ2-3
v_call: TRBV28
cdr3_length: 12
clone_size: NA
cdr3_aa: CASSLTQDTQYF
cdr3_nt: TGTGCCAGCAGTTTAACCCAAGATACGCAGTATTTT

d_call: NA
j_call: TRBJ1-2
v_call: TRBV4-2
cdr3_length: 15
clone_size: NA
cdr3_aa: CASSQGIGEYYGYTF
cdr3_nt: TGTGCCAGCAGCCAAGGAATAGGGGAGTACTATGGCTACACCTTC

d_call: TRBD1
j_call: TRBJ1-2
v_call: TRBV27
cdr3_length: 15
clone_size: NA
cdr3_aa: CASRNRGPKTYGYTF
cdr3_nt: TGTGCCAGCAGAAACAGGGGGCCCAAAACCTATGGCTACACCTTC

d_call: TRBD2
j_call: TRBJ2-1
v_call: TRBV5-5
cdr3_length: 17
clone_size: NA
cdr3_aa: CASSYGPVAGGGREQFF
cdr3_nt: TGTGCCAGCAGCTACGGGCCCGTAGCGGGAGGGGGAAGGGAGCAGTTCTTC

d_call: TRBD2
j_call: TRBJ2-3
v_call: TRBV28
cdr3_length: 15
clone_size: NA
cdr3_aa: CASSLREGGADTQYF
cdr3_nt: TGTGCCAGTTCGTTGCGGGAGGGGGGGGCAGATACGCAGTATTTT

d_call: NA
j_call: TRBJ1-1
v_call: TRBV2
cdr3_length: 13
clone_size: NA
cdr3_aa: CASSARENTEAFF
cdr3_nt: TGTGCCAGCAGCGCCCGAGAGAACACTGAAGCTTTCTTT

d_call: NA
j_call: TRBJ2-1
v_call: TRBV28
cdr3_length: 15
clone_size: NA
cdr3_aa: CASSLGGQRVDEQFF
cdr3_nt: TGTGCCAGCAGCCTAGGGGGGCAGAGGGTCGATGAGCAGTTCTTC

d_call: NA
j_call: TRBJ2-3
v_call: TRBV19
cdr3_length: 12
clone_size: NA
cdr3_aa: CASSKSTRTQYF
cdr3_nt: TGTGCCAGTAGTAAGTCCACAAGGACGCAGTATTTT

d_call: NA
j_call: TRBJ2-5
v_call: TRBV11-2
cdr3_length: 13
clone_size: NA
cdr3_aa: CASSVGVRETQYF
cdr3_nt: TGTGCCAGCAGCGTAGGGGTCCGAGAGACCCAGTACTTC

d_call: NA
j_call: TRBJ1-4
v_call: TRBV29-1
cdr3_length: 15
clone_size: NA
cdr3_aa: CSVEDRASGKEKLFF
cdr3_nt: TGCAGCGTTGAAGACAGGGCCTCCGGAAAGGAAAAACTGTTTTTT

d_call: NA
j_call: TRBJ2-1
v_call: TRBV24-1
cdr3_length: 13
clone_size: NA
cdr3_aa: CATSGGGVDEQFF
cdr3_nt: TGTGCCACCAGTGGTGGGGGAGTTGATGAGCAGTTCTTC

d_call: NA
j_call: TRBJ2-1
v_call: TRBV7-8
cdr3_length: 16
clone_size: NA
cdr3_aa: CASSFLAALSYNEQFF
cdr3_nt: TGTGCCAGCAGCTTTCTCGCGGCCCTGTCCTACAATGAGCAGTTCTTC

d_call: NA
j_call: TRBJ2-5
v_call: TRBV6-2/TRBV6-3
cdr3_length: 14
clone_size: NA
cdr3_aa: CASSQPDKDETQYF
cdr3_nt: TGTGCCAGCAGTCAACCGGACAAAGACGAGACCCAGTACTTC

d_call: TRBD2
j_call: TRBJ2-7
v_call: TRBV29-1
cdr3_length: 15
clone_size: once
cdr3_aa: CSVDRLAGGPGEQYF
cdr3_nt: TGCAGCGTTGATCGCCTAGCGGGAGGGCCTGGGGAGCAGTACTTC

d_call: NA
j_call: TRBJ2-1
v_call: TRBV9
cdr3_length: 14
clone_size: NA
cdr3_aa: CASSVADRYNEQFF
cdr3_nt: TGTGCCAGCAGCGTAGCTGACAGATACAATGAGCAGTTCTTC

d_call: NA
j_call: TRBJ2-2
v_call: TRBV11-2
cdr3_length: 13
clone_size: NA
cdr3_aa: CASSFEGWGELFF
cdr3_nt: TGTGCCAGCAGCTTTGAGGGTTGGGGGGAGCTGTTTTTT

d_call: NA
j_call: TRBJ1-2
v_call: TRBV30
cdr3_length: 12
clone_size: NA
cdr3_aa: CAWNWINYGYTF
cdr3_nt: TGTGCCTGGAATTGGATAAACTATGGCTACACCTTC

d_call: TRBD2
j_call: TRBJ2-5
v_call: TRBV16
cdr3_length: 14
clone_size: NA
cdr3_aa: CASSPPGGQETQYF
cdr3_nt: TGTGCCAGCAGCCCCCCCGGGGGGCAAGAGACCCAGTACTTC

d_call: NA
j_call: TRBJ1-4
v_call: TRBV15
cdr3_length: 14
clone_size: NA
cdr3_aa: CATSRQGGREKLFF
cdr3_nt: TGTGCCACCAGCAGACAGGGAGGACGTGAAAAACTGTTTTTT

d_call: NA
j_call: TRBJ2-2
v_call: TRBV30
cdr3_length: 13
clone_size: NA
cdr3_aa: CAWSGLVAGELFF
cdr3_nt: TGTGCCTGGAGTGGACTAGTCGCCGGGGAGCTGTTTTTT

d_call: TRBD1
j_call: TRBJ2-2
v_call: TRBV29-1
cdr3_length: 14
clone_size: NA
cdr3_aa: CSVQGATNTGELFF
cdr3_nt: TGCAGCGTACAGGGGGCAACGAACACCGGGGAGCTGTTTTTT

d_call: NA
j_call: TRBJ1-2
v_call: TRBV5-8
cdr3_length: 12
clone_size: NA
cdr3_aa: CASGPPRAGYTF
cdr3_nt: TGTGCCAGCGGACCCCCTAGGGCTGGCTACACCTTC